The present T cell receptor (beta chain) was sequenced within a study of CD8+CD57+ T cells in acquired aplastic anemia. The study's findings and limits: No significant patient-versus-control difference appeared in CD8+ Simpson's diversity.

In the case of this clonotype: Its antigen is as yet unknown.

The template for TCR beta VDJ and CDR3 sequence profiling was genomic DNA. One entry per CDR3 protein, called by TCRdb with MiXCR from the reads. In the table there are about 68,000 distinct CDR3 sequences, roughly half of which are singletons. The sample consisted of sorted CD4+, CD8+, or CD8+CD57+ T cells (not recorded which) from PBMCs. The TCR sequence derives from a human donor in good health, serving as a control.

Here the CDR3 reads CSARGTGVDAEAFF. CDR3 DNA: TGCAGTGCTAGAGGAACAGGGGTGGACGCTGAAGCTTTCTTT. The chain links TRBV20-1 to TRBJ1-1; 7 positions match TRBD1. Germline V CDR1 and CDR2: DFQATT, SNEGSKA (reference sequence). V lost 1 base, J lost 6 bases, and 8 bases stayed unmatched. This CDR3 has 14 amino acids.